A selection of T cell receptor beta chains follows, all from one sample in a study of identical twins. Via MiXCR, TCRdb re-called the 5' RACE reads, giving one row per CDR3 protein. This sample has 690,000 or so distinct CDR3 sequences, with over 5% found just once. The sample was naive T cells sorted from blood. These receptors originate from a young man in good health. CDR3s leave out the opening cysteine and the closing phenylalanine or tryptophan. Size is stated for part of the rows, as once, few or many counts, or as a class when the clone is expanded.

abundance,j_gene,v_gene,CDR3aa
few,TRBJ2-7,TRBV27,ASTGGNEQY
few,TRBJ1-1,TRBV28,ASSLKSGGNTEAF
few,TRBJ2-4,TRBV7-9,ASSLTEPKNIQY
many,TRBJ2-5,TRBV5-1,ASSLDGTQY
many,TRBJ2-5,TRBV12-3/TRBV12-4,ASLPQLGGETQY
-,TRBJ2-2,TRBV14,ASSRAGGPYTGELF
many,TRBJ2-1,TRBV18,ASSAASGVRNEQF
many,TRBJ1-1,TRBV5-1,ASSLTWNTEAF
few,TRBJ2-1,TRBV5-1,ASSLELGGSYNEQF
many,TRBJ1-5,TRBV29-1,SVGGLNQPQH
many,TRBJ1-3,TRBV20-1,SASALDRGLGNTIY
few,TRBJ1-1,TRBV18,ASSLNSNTEAF
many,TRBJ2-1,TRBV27,ASSPLPSGSTYNEQF
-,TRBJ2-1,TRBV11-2,ASSRIGQDYNEQF
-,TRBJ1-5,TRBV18,ASSRAATGGLVQPQH
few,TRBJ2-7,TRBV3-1,ASSQEGGYLTYEQY
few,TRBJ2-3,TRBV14,ASSQVGGQDTQY
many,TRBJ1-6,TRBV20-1,SARHRGSNSPLH
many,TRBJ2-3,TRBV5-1,ASSSRLAGSEDTQY
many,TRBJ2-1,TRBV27,ASSDGTSGGNEQF
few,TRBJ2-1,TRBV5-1,ASSLVLGLYNEQF
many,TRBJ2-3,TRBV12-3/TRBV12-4,ASSTTGGPMDTQY
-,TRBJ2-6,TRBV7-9,ASPSISGANVLT
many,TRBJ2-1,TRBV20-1,SAKSPWRNEQF
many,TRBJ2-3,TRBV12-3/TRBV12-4,ASTAGFNTDTQY
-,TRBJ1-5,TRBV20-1,SANGGPLQPQH
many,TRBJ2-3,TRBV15,ATSRDFGLANTDTQY
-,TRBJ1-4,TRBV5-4,AFRSATNEKLF
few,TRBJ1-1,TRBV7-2,ASSIGPGRGMNTEAF
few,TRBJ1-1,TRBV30,AWSQQGGRTEAF
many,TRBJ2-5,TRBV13,ASSFRLYGETQY
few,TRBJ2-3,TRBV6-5,ASSNPRDTYTDTQY
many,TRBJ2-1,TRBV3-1,ASSLTSGATYNEQF
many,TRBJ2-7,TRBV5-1,ASSLGGTPYEQY
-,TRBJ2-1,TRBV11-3,ASSLRRGNEQF
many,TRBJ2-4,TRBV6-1,ASSSQQGGDIQY
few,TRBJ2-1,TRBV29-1,SAMGLAPDEQF
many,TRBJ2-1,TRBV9,ASSVAPTSGPFRSYNEQF
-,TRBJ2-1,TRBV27,ASRGETVYDEQF
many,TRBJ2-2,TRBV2,ASNDRSGELF
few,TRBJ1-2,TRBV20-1,SARRNLVDGYT
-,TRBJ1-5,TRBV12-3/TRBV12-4,ASSPTPQPQH
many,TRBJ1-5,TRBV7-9,ASSLPGGNQPQH
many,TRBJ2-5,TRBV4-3,ASSQDRVGETQY
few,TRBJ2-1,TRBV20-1,SAPLAGSSYNEQF
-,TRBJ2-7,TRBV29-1,SVVFVGSSYEQY
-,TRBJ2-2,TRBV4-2,ASSQLPGEDRPGELF
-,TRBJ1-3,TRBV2,ASSGETGEFGNTIY
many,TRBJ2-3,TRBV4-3,ASSQDNSGGRRDTQY
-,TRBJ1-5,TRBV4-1,ASSLGQGGNSNQPQH
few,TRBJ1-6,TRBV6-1,ASSAGGHSPLH
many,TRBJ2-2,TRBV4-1,ASSQAGLAANTGELF
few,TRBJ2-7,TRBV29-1,SVSTGGAPSEQY
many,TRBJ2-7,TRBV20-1,SGIPGPRHEQY
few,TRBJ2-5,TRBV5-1,ASRGRIEETQY
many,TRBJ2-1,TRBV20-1,SAPLGGRRNEQF
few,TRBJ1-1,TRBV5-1,ASINTEAF
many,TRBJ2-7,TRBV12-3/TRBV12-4,ASSQNPYEQY
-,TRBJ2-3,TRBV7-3,ASSLMLGGTDTQY
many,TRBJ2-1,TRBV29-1,SVEGFTNEQF